This T cell receptor (beta chain) was profiled in a study of T-cell memory formation after mild COVID-19. This clonotype has only a few counts. Its antigen is unidentified. This CDR3 has 17 residues. J was trimmed by 0 bases and V by 0 bases; bases with no gene match: 7. CDR1 and CDR2 (germline): SGDLS, YYNGEE. Broader study findings: Cross-reactive memory apparently joined, as some responding clones appeared in pre-infection memory. Clones shrinking between day 15 and 85 showed a balanced CD4/CD8 split, and those that grew later tilted toward CD4+.

Libraries for TCRalpha and TCRbeta carried sample barcodes and unique molecular identifiers via 5'RACE. A single record per CDR3 protein comes from TCRdb applying MiXCR to the 5' RACE reads. The top ten clones hold roughly 22% of a sample with approximately 290,000 distinct CDR3 sequences, approximately 15% of them seen once. This clonotype originated in a man aged 18 to 30 who had mild COVID-19 (a few samples of this study predate the infection). Cell type and time point are not known. What was sequenced was PBMCs or a T cell subset sorted from them (not recorded which). The chain has TRBV9 and TRBJ2-7; 9 nucleotides match TRBD1. The CDR3 loop is CASSVAGDRVFSYEQYV. CDR3 in DNA: TGTGCCAGCAGCGTAGCTGGGGACAGGGTGTTCTCCTACGAGCAGTACGTC.